Shown below are 2 T cell receptor beta chains from a single sample sequenced in a study of blood T cells in healthy people across ages. With a J-beta primer mix and a sample-barcoded 5' primer, a second PCR ran about 7 to 12 cycles. One entry per CDR3 protein, called by TCRdb with MiXCR from the 5' RACE reads. The table records under 2 million distinct CDR3 sequences, around 35% of them present only once. What was sequenced was blood. The receptors shown here come from a woman aged 25 to 45 in good health.

A few counts support this clonotype. This rearrangement joins TRBV3-1 to TRBJ1-1; TRBD1 might be the D (5 bases). This CDR3 has 16 amino acids. Trimming left V 3 bases short and J 2 bases short, with 16 bases between. Germline assignment: CDR1 LGHDT and CDR2 YNNKEL (reference sequence). The CDR3 is CASSHSSTAVNTEAFF. In DNA, the CDR3 is TGTGCCAGCAGCCATAGTTCGACAGCGGTTAACACTGAAGCTTTCTTT.

This clonotype was found a few times. The CDR3 DNA is TGTGCCAGCAGTTCCTTCGGGACAGGGGGCTGGTCCTACGAGCAGTACTTC. Its translation is CASSSFGTGGWSYEQYF. The V and J genes are TRBV27 and TRBJ2-4, with 12 positions matching TRBD1. The J call may be incorrect, as the DNA end agrees better with TRBJ2-7. The V gene's germline CDR1 is MNHEY and CDR2 SMNVEV (reference sequence). The CDR3 is 17 residues long.